This T cell receptor (beta chain) was identified in a study of blood T cell repertoires in COVID-19. Authors' data handling: By means of reference gene primer amplification, nucleated cell counts were estimated. The protocol was immunoSEQ multiplex PCR, while the TCRdb copy is restricted to in-frame clones and leaves out a portion. That table furnishes V, J and clone size, whereas the DNA furnished D and trimming. Of some 270,000 clones listed, 80% to 85% are singletons. V was cut by 0 bases and J by 7 bases, with 13 bases left in between. The CDR3 is 14 residues long. Per the germline V gene, CDR1 is LNHDA and CDR2 is SQIVND (reference sequence). Those who participated ranged in age from about 18 to 89 years and resided in 20 to 25 US areas. Cohorts were based on clinical histories the participants reported. Recovery among Cohort 3 donors was established by two negative PCRs, clearance, or symptom resolution.

Sequenced: PBMCs or T cells enriched from blood (not recorded which). The sequence derives from a man aged 50 to 60 who had recovered from COVID-19. This chain uses TRBV19 with TRBJ2-7, with a weak D call TRBD2 (6 bases). The CDR3 is CASSIDAGRREQYF. The CDR3 nucleotides read TGTGCCAGTAGTATAGATGCGGGACGAAGGGAGCAGTACTTC.